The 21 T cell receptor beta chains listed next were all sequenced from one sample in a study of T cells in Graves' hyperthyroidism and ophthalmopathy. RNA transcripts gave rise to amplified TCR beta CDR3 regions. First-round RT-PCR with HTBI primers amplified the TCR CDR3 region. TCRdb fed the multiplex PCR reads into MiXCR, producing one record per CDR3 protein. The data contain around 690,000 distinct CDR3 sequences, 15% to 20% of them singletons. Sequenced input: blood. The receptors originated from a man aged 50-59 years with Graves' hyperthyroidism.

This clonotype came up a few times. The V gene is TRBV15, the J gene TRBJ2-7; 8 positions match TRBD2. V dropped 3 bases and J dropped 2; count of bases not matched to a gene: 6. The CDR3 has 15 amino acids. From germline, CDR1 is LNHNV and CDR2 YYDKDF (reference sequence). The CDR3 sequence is CATSRAGLGTYEQYF. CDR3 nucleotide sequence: TGTGCCACCAGCAGGGCGGGACTAGGGACCTACGAGCAGTACTTC.

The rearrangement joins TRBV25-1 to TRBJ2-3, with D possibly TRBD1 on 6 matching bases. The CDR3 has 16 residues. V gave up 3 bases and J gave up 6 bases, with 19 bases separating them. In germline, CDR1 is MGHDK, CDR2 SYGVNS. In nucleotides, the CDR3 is TGTGCCAGCAGTGATCAAGGGACATATCCTAGGGATACGCAGTATTTT. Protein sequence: CASSDQGTYPRDTQYF.

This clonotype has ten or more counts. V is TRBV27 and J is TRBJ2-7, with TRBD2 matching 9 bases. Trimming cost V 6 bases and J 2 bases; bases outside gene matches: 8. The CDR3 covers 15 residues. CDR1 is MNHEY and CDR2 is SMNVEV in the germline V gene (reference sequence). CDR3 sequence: CASSERLAVTYEQYF. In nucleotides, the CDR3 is TGTGCCAGCAGCGAAAGACTAGCGGTTACCTACGAGCAGTACTTC.

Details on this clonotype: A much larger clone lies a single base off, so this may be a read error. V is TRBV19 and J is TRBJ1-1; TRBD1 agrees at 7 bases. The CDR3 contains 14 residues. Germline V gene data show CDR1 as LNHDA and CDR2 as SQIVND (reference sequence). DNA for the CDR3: TGTACCAGTAGTATGCGGGACAGAGCCGCTGAAGCTTTCTTT. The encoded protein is CTSSMRDRAAEAFF.

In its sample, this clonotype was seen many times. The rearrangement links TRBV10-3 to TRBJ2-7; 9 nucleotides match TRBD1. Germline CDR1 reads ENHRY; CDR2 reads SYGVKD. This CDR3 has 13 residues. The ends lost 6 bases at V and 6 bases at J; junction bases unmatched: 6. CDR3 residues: CAIRRQGGSEQYF. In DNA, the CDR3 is TGTGCCATCAGAAGACAGGGGGGCAGCGAGCAGTACTTC.

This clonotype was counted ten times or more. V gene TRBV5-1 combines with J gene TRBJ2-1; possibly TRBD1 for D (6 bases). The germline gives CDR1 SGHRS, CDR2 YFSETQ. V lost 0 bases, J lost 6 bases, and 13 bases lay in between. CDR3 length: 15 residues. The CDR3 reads CASSLVRQVPNEQFF. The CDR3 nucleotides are TGCGCCAGCAGCTTGGTTAGACAGGTCCCCAATGAGCAGTTCTTC.

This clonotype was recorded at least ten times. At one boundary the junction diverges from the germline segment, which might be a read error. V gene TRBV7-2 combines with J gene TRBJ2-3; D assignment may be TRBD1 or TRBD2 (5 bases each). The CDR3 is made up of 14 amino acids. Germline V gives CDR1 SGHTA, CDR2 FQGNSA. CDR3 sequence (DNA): TGTGCCAGCAGTTTAGTGGGGGGCACAGATACGCAGTATTTT. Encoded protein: CASSLVGGTDTQYF.

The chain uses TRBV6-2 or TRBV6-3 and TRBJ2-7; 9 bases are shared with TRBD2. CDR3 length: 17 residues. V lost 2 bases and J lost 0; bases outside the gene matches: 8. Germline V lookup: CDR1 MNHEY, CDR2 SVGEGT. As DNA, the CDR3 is TGTGCCAGCAGTTACGGTAGCGGGGGCCTTAGCTCCTACGAGCAGTACTTC. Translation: CASSYGSGGLSSYEQYF.

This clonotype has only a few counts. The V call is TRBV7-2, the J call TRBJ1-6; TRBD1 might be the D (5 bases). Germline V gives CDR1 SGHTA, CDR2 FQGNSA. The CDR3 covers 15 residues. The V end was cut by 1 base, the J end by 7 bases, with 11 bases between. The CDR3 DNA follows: TGTGCCAGCAGCTTAGTTTCAGGGACCAATTCACCCCTCCACTTT. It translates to CASSLVSGTNSPLHF.

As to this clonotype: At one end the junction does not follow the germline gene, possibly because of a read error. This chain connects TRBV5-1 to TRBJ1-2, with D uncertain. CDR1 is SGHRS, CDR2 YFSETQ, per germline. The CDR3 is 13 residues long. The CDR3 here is CTSSFQAQNGYTF. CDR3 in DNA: TGCACCAGCAGCTTTCAGGCTCAGAATGGCTACACCTTC.

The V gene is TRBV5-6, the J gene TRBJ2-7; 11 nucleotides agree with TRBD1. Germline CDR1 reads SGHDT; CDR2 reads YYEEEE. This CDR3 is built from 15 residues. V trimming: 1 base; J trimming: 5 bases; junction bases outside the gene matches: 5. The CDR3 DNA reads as TGTGCCAGCAGCTTGTATGGGACAGGGGGGCACGAGCAGTACTTC. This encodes CASSLYGTGGHEQYF.

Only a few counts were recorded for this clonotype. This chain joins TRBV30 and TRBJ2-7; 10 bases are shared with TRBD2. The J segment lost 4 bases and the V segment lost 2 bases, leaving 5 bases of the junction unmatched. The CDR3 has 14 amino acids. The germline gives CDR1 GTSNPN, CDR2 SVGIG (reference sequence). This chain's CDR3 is CAWSRAGGPYEQYF. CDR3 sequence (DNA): TGTGCCTGGAGTCGAGCGGGAGGGCCGTACGAGCAGTACTTC.

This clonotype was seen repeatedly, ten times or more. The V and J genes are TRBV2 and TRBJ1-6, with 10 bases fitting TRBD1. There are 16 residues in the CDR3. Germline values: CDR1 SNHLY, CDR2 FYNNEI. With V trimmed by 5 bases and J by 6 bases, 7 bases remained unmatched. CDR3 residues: CASSMDRGFTNSPLHF. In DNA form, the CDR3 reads TGTGCCAGCAGTATGGACAGGGGGTTCACTAATTCACCCCTCCACTTT.

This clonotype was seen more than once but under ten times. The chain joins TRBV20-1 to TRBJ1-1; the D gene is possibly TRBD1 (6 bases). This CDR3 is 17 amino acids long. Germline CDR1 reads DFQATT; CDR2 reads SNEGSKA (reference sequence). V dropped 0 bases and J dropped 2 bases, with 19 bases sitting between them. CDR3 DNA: TGCAGTGCTAGAGAAAGAGGGAAGGGGGGCATTAACACTGAAGCTTTCTTT. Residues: CSARERGKGGINTEAFF.

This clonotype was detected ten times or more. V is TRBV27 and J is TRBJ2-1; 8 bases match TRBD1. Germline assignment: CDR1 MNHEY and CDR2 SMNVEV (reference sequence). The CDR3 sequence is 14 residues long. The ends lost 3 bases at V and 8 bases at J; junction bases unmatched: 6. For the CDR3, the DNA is TGTGCCAGCAGTTTTTCCGACAGGGGCTATGAGCAGTTCTTC. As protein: CASSFSDRGYEQFF.

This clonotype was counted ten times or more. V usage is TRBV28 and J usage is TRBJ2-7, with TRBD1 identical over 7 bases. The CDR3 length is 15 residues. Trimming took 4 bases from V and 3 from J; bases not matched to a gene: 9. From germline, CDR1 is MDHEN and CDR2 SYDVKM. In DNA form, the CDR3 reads TGTGCCAGCAGTTCAAGGACAGGCTTAAACTACGAGCAGTACTTC. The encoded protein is CASSSRTGLNYEQYF.

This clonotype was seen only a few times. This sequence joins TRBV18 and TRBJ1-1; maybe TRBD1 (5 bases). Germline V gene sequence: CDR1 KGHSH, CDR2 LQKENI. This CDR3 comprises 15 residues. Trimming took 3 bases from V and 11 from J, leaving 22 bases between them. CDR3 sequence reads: CASSPPARSVGEAFF. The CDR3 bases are TGTGCCAGCTCACCTCCGGCCCGCAGCGTGGGGGAGGCTTTCTTT.

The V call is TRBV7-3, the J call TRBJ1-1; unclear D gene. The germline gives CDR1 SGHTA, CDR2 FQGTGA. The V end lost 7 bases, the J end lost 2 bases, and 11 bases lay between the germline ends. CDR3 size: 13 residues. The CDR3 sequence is CASIWALNTEAFF. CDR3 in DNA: TGTGCCAGCATCTGGGCCCTTAACACTGAAGCTTTCTTT.

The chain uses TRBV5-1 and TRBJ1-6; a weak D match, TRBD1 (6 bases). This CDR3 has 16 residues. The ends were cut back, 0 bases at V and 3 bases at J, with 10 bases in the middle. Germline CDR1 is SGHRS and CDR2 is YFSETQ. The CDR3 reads CASSLAGVYYNSPLHF. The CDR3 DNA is TGCGCCAGCAGCTTGGCAGGGGTTTACTATAATTCACCCCTCCACTTT.

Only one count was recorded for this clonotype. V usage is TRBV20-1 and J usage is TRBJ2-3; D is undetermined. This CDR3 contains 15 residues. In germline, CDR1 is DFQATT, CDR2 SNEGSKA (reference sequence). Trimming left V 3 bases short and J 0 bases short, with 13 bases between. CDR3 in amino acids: CSASDSRSSTDTQYF. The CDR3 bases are TGCAGTGCTAGCGATAGCCGGAGCAGCACAGATACGCAGTATTTT.

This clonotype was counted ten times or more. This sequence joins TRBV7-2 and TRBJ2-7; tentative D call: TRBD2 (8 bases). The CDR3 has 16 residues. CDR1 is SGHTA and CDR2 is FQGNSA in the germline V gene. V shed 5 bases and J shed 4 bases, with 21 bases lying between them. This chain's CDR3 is CASSPGLAGGRYEQYF. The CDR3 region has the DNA TGTGCCAGCAGCCCAGGACTAGCAGGGGGGCGATACGAGCAGTACTTC.